The 25 T cell receptor beta chains presented below share a single source sample, sequenced in a study of CD8 T cells in Susac syndrome. An input of about 0.5 to 1 ug of RNA was subjected to reverse transcription using random hexamers. TCRdb analysed the immunoSEQ multiplex PCR reads with MiXCR anew, one entry per CDR3 protein. The sample lists 140,000 to 150,000 distinct CDR3 sequences, approximately 96% occurring once. Source material: CD4+ T cells from PBMCs. The origin of the receptors is a human donor with multiple sclerosis.

This chain joins TRBV12-3 or TRBV12-4 and TRBJ1-5; 10 nucleotides match TRBD1. Trimming cost V 3 bases and J 5 bases; bases outside gene matches: 7. CDR3 length: 16 residues. The CDR3 DNA reads as TGTGCCAGCAGTTTGAGAACCGGGACAGGGGATCAGCCCCAGCATTTT. It translates to CASSLRTGTGDQPQHF.

In its sample, this clonotype was seen once. The rearrangement joins TRBV20-1 to TRBJ2-1; 7 nucleotides match TRBD2. This CDR3 spans 18 amino acids. The germline V gene encodes CDR1 DFQATT and CDR2 SNEGSKA (reference sequence). Trimming took 3 bases from V and 0 from J; bases not matched to a gene: 14. The CDR3, as DNA: TGCAGTGCTAGTTCATTCGGGAGGCGGAGCGGCTCCTACAATGAGCAGTTCTTC. Translating it yields CSASSFGRRSGSYNEQFF.

As regards this clonotype: An end of the junction does not agree with germline; a read error may underlie this. Here the CDR3 DNA reads TGCGCCAGCAGTTTGGACGGACAGGGGAACACTGAAGCTTTCTTT. It is translated as CASSLDGQGNTEAFF. The chain couples TRBV5-1 to TRBJ1-1; 8 nucleotides align to TRBD1. The CDR3 has 15 residues. Germline V gene lookup returns CDR1 SGHRS and CDR2 YFSETQ.

J is TRBJ2-7 and V is TRBV5-1; tentatively, D is TRBD1 (5 bases). There are 18 residues in the CDR3. V was pared by 4 bases and J by 4 bases, with 27 bases between. The germline V gene encodes CDR1 SGHRS and CDR2 YFSETQ. CDR3: CASSTRSLGARRTYEQYF. The CDR3 DNA reads TGCGCCAGCAGCACCCGTTCATTAGGGGCCCGCCGCACTTACGAGCAGTACTTC. Full variable domain (rest looked up from reference TRBV5-1 and TRBJ2-7): KAGVTQTPRYLIKTRGQQVTLSCSPISGHRSVSWYQQTPGQGLQFLFEYFSETQRNKGNFPGRFSGRQFSNSRSEMNVSTLELGDSALYLCASSTRSLGARRTYEQYFGPGTRLTVT.

This chain connects TRBV29-1 to TRBJ1-2; D gene uncertain. With 4 bases removed from V and 4 bases from J, the gap between germline ends came to 13 bases. The CDR3 runs to 13 residues. Germline V gene lookup returns CDR1 SQVTM and CDR2 ANQGSEA. CDR3 bases: TGCAGCGTTGTGGTCGGGGAGTCCTATGGCTACACCTTC. Protein sequence: CSVVVGESYGYTF. Full variable domain (missing parts from reference TRBV29-1 and TRBJ1-2): SAVISQKPSRDICQRGTSLTIQCQVDSQVTMMFWYRQQPGQSLTLIATANQGSEATYESGFVIDKFPISRPNLTFSTLTVSNMSPEDSSIYLCSVVVGESYGYTFGSGTRLTVV.

The rearrangement uses TRBV28 and TRBJ1-2; D ambiguous. Germline V lookup: CDR1 MDHEN, CDR2 SYDVKM. Trimming took 5 bases from V and 2 from J, leaving 12 bases between them. CDR3 length equals 14 residues. CDR3 region: CASSPQGVNYGYTF. For the CDR3, the DNA is TGTGCCAGCAGTCCTCAAGGAGTCAACTATGGCTACACCTTC.

This clonotype showed up just a few times. V gene TRBV4-3 combines with J gene TRBJ2-7; D ambiguous. Trimming pared 0 bases from V and 3 bases from J, leaving 6 bases between. This CDR3 has 13 residues. The germline V gene has CDR1 LGHNA and CDR2 YSLEER. The CDR3 loop is CASSQEDGYEQYF. The DNA for the CDR3 is TGCGCCAGCAGCCAAGAAGACGGCTACGAGCAGTACTTC.

This clonotype was seen a single time. The V and J genes are TRBV24-1 and TRBJ1-2; D is possibly TRBD1 (5 bases). From germline, CDR1 is KGHDR and CDR2 SFDVKD. Between the trimmed V and J ends, which lost 4 bases and 6 bases, there was a span of 8 bases. CDR3 size: 12 residues. The CDR3 here is CATSDRENGYTF. The CDR3 DNA reads as TGTGCCACCAGTGACAGGGAGAATGGCTACACCTTC.

This chain uses TRBV19 with TRBJ1-5, with a weak D call TRBD1 (6 bases). This CDR3 has 16 residues. CDR1 is LNHDA, CDR2 SQIVND, per germline (reference sequence). The ends were cut back, 1 base at V and 11 bases at J, with 21 bases in the middle. In nucleotides, the CDR3 is TGTGCCAGTAGTATAGGACAGGTCGATAGGTTTTCGGCCCAGCATTTT. This encodes CASSIGQVDRFSAQHF.

The chain recombines TRBV24-1 with TRBJ2-3, with a tentative D call TRBD2 (5 bases). The CDR3 covers 16 residues. V was trimmed by 5 bases and J by 4 bases, leaving 18 bases between them. Germline V gives CDR1 KGHDR, CDR2 SFDVKD. CDR3 DNA: TGTGCCACCAGTGGCGAACGAGGGTATCTCCCAGATACGCAGTATTTT. It codes for CATSGERGYLPDTQYF.

The chain combines TRBV20-1 with TRBJ2-7; D possibly matches TRBD1 or TRBD2 (5 bases each). V lost 6 bases to trimming and J lost 8 bases, with 20 bases between them. CDR1 and CDR2 (germline): DFQATT, SNEGSKA (reference sequence). CDR3 size: 13 residues. The CDR3 region is CSAYQTGTGKQYF. Written as DNA, the CDR3 is TGCAGTGCATACCAAACAGGAACCGGGAAGCAGTACTTC.

The chain employs TRBV2 and TRBJ2-3; no clear D gene. Trimming pared 3 bases from V and 13 bases from J, leaving 14 bases between. Per the germline V gene, CDR1 is SNHLY and CDR2 is FYNNEI. The CDR3 is 12 residues long. The CDR3 DNA follows: TGTGCCAGCAGTGAGTTACAGACCCCGAAGTATTTT. It encodes CASSELQTPKYF.

The V and J genes are TRBV9 and TRBJ2-3; 9 bases match TRBD2. The germline gives CDR1 SGDLS, CDR2 YYNGEE. This CDR3 is built from 16 residues. Trimming at V came to 0 bases and at J to 1 base, leaving 3 bases not matched to a gene. Here the CDR3 reads CASSVVASGGTDTQYF. In DNA, the CDR3 is TGTGCCAGCAGCGTAGTTGCTAGCGGGGGCACAGATACGCAGTATTTT.

Concerning this clonotype itself: Compared with germline, one end of the junction differs, possibly owing to a read error. The V and J genes are TRBV7-7 and TRBJ2-1, with D possibly being TRBD1 (6 bases). The length of the CDR3 is 16 residues. Germline loops: CDR1 SSHAT, CDR2 FNYEAQ (reference sequence). CDR3 sequence (DNA): TGTGCTAGCAGCTCCAGGGGAACCCCTCCCTACAATGAGCAGTTCTTC. Amino acid sequence: CASSSRGTPPYNEQFF.

CDR3: CASSQSNTGELFF. Here the CDR3 DNA reads TGTGCCAGCAGCCAATCAAACACCGGGGAGCTGTTTTTT. The chain uses TRBV6-2 or TRBV6-3 and TRBJ2-2; D not certain. Trimming took off 6 bases at V and 2 bases at J, with 7 bases between the two ends. CDR1 is MNHEY, CDR2 SVGEGT, per germline. CDR3 length: 13 amino acids.

This clonotype was counted a single time. V is TRBV6-6 and J is TRBJ2-5; D is unresolved. V gave up 0 bases and J gave up 0 bases, with 5 bases separating them. This CDR3 has 14 amino acids. Germline CDR1 reads MNHNY; CDR2 reads SVGAGI (reference sequence). This CDR3 is CASSYSGDQETQYF. In DNA form, the CDR3 reads TGTGCCAGCAGTTACTCGGGCGACCAAGAGACCCAGTACTTC.

The genes are TRBV15 and TRBJ2-3; no firm D call. The length of the CDR3 is 13 residues. V was cut by 0 bases and J by 4 bases, with 5 bases left in between. Germline V gives CDR1 LNHNV, CDR2 YYDKDF (reference sequence). The CDR3 coding sequence is TGTGCCACCAGCAGAGAACGGCCAGATACGCAGTATTTT. The encoded protein is CATSRERPDTQYF.

This chain connects TRBV5-1 to TRBJ1-1, with D maybe TRBD1 (5 bases). There are 15 residues in the CDR3. Germline values: CDR1 SGHRS, CDR2 YFSETQ. Trimming left V 0 bases short and J 1 base short, with 10 bases between. The CDR3 region is CASSLAFRGNTEAFF. Written as DNA, the CDR3 is TGCGCCAGCAGCTTGGCCTTTAGGGGGAACACTGAAGCTTTCTTT.

The chain recombines TRBV2 with TRBJ1-2; D uncertain. CDR1 is SNHLY and CDR2 is FYNNEI in the germline V gene. The CDR3 consists of 15 residues. Trimming cost V 3 bases and J 0 bases, with 11 bases left between them. The CDR3: CASSDMVATNYGYTF. CDR3 nucleotides: TGTGCCAGCAGTGATATGGTGGCAACTAACTATGGCTACACCTTC.

CDR3: CASSQASSMNTEAFF. The CDR3 DNA reads as TGCGCCAGCAGCCAAGCTTCTAGCATGAACACTGAAGCTTTCTTT. The chain couples TRBV4-3 to TRBJ1-1; D not resolved. V was shortened by 1 base and J by 0 bases, with 9 bases between the two germline ends. CDR3 length: 15 amino acids. Per the germline V gene, CDR1 is LGHNA and CDR2 is YSLEER.

The V call is TRBV29-1, the J call TRBJ1-2; D is possibly TRBD1 (6 bases). The CDR3 is 13 residues long. V lost 3 bases to trimming and J lost 2 bases, with 10 bases between them. Per the germline V gene, CDR1 is SQVTM and CDR2 is ANQGSEA. The CDR3, as DNA: TGCAGCGTTGATCTAGGGACAAACTATGGCTACACCTTC. This translates into CSVDLGTNYGYTF.

The chain carries TRBV20-1 and TRBJ2-7; 12 bases are shared with TRBD1. V gave up 6 bases and J gave up 3 bases; unmatched junction bases: 9. Germline V gives CDR1 DFQATT, CDR2 SNEGSKA (reference sequence). The CDR3 has 15 residues. CDR3 protein: CSATLGTGGVYEQYF. CDR3 bases: TGCAGTGCCACCCTTGGGACAGGGGGCGTCTACGAGCAGTACTTC.

This clonotype has just a few counts. This chain connects TRBV7-9 to TRBJ1-5; D not certain. Trimming removed 2 bases from V and 2 bases from J, with 7 bases in between. The CDR3 contains 14 residues. Germline V gene sequence: CDR1 SEHNR, CDR2 FQNEAQ (reference sequence). DNA for the CDR3: TGTGCCAGCAGCTTAAGTGGAGGCAATCAGCCCCAGCATTTT. Protein product: CASSLSGGNQPQHF.

V gene TRBV7-2 combines with J gene TRBJ1-2; D gene unclear. This CDR3 contains 13 residues. V gave up 6 bases and J gave up 2 bases, with 10 bases separating them. Looked up from germline, CDR1 is SGHTA and CDR2 is FQGNSA. The CDR3 bases are TGTGCCAGCAGTGCTCGAGGGAACTATGGCTACACCTTC. Translation: CASSARGNYGYTF.

This chain links TRBV9 with TRBJ1-3; D is undetermined. Germline CDR1 SGDLS, CDR2 YYNGEE. This CDR3 has 16 residues. Trimming removed 0 bases from V and 0 bases from J, with 10 bases in between. CDR3 sequence reads: CASSVADVSSGNTIYF. In DNA form, the CDR3 reads TGTGCCAGCAGCGTAGCGGACGTAAGCTCTGGAAACACCATATATTTT.